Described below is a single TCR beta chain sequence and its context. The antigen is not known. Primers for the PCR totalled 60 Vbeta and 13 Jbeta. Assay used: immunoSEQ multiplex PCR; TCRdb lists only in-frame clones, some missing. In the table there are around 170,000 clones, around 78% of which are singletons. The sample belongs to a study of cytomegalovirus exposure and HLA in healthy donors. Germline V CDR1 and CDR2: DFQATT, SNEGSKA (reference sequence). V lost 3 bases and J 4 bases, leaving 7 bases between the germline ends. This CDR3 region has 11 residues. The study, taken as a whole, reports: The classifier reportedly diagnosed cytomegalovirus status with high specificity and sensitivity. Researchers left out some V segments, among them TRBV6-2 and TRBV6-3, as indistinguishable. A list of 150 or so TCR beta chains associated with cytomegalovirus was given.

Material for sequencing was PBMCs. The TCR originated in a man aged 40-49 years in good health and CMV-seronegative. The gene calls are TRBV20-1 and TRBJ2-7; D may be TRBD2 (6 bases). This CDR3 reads CSASGRYEQYF. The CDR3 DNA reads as TGCAGTGCTAGCGGGAGATACGAGCAGTACTTC.